Listed here are 10 T cell receptor beta chains from one sample, sequenced in a study of cytomegalovirus exposure and HLA in healthy donors. 13 Jbeta primers and 60 Vbeta primers were used for the PCR. Only in-frame clones appear in the TCRdb table, and some are missing; sequencing was by immunoSEQ multiplex PCR. Of 100,000 to 150,000 clones listed, around 70% are singletons. Sequencing was carried out using PBMCs. These receptors originate from a woman aged 60-70 years in good health and CMV-seropositive.

The chain is built from TRBV5-1 and TRBJ2-1, with 12 bases fitting TRBD2. Trimming removed 4 bases from V and 2 bases from J; junction bases left unmatched: 1. Germline CDR1 and CDR2: SGHRS and YFSETQ. The CDR3 is 15 amino acids. Here the CDR3 DNA reads TGCGCCAGCAGCCCTAGCGGGGGGGCCTACAATGAGCAGTTCTTC. It specifies CASSPSGGAYNEQFF.

This clone was counted once. This chain uses TRBV7-9 with TRBJ1-5; the match to TRBD1 covers 7 bases. This CDR3 comprises 13 residues. Germline CDR1 is SEHNR and CDR2 is FQNEAQ (reference sequence). The junction had 8 bases not matched to a gene; V was cut back by 5 bases and J by 10 bases. The CDR3 loop is CASSTTGYSPQHF. In DNA, the CDR3 is TGTGCCAGCAGCACGACAGGGTATAGTCCCCAGCATTTT. The full variable domain, in which reference TRBV7-9 and TRBJ1-5 provide the parts outside the CDR3, is DTGVSQNPRHKITKRGQNVTFRCDPISEHNRLYWYRQTLGQGPEFLTYFQNEAQLEKSRLLSDRFSAERPKGSFSTLEIQRTEQGDSAMYLCASSTTGYSPQHFGDGTRLSIL.

As to this clone: The same CDR3 can be traced to other DNA sequences in this sample. The V gene is TRBV6-5, the J gene TRBJ1-5; the D is unclear. The CDR3 length is 13 residues. The ends were cut back, 2 bases at V and 4 bases at J, with 6 bases in the middle. Germline V gene data show CDR1 as MNHEY and CDR2 as SVGAGI. As DNA, the CDR3 is TGTGCCAGCAGTTACAACCAGAATCAGCCCCAGCATTTT. Its translation is CASSYNQNQPQHF.

The chain has TRBV11-3 and TRBJ1-1; 8 positions agree with TRBD1. The V segment lost 4 bases and the J segment 7 bases; nucleotides outside the gene matches: 5. There are 13 residues in the CDR3. CDR1 is SGHNT and CDR2 is YENEEA in the germline V gene. CDR3 residues: CASSSQTGDEAFF. DNA of the CDR3: TGTGCCAGCAGCTCGCAGACAGGGGATGAAGCTTTCTTT.

The CDR3 here is CASSVGGGTTNEKLFF. The CDR3 region has the DNA TGTGCCAGCAGCGTAGGGGGGGGGACAACTAATGAAAAACTGTTTTTT. The genes are TRBV9 and TRBJ1-4; a possible D gene is TRBD1 (5 bases). Trimming left V 0 bases short and J 0 bases short, with 9 bases between. The germline CDR1 and CDR2 sequences are SGDLS and YYNGEE. The CDR3 is 16 amino acids.

The chain carries TRBV4-1 and TRBJ1-4, with 7 bases aligning to TRBD1. The CDR3 sequence is 16 residues long. Germline V CDR1 and CDR2: MGHRA, YSYEKL. The trim removed 0 bases at V and 5 bases at J, leaving 6 bases unmatched. CDR3 coding DNA: TGCGCCAGCAGCCAAGACCCGGGACAGCCGAATGAAAAACTGTTTTTT. Its translation: CASSQDPGQPNEKLFF.

This chain uses TRBV9 with TRBJ2-5; 7 bases agree with TRBD2. The germline V gene encodes CDR1 SGDLS and CDR2 YYNGEE. This CDR3 comprises 16 residues. J gave up 2 bases and V 2 bases, and 9 bases lay outside the gene matches. CDR3 bases: TGTGCCAGCAGCGTCAGTGGGGGGAGGGTACAAGAGACCCAGTACTTC. Its protein is CASSVSGGRVQETQYF.

This clone appeared a single time. The gene calls are TRBV7-3 and TRBJ2-1; 15 bases are a match to TRBD2. CDR3 size: 17 residues. Looked up from germline, CDR1 is SGHTA and CDR2 is FQGTGA. V dropped 6 bases and J dropped 6; count of bases not matched to a gene: 9. CDR3 residues: CASSQGTSGGPGNEQFF. CDR3 nucleotides: TGTGCCAGCAGTCAAGGGACTAGCGGGGGGCCGGGCAATGAGCAGTTCTTC. Full variable domain (missing parts from reference TRBV7-3 and TRBJ2-1): GAGVSQTPSNKVTEKGKYVELRCDPISGHTALYWYRQSLGQGPEFLIYFQGTGAADDSGLPNDRFFAVRPEGSVSTLKIQRTERGDSAVYLCASSQGTSGGPGNEQFFGPGTRLTVL.

The chain couples TRBV5-1 to TRBJ2-7, with TRBD2 identical over 8 bases. Germline V gives CDR1 SGHRS, CDR2 YFSETQ. The CDR3 length is 15 residues. The ends lost 5 bases at V and 4 bases at J; junction bases unmatched: 11. Here the CDR3 DNA reads TGCGCCAGCAGAAACACTCCGGGACTAGGGTACGAGCAGTACTTC. Translated, it gives CASRNTPGLGYEQYF.

This clone occurred a few times. The V and J genes are TRBV9 and TRBJ1-4; D is perhaps TRBD1 (5 bases). CDR1 and CDR2 from the germline V gene are SGDLS and YYNGEE. The CDR3 has 14 residues. Trimming removed 5 bases from V and 5 bases from J, with 13 bases in between. Here the CDR3 DNA reads TGTGCCAGCAGTTATAGGGGTTCAAATGAAAAACTGTTTTTT. It is translated as CASSYRGSNEKLFF.